This T cell receptor beta chain emerged from a study of high-grade serous ovarian cancer treatment subgroups. Across the study: Each sample yielded on average about 7,000 unique TCR beta rearrangements from 12,000 to 15,000 reads. Study-level points and caveats: Only CDR3 was analyzed; CDR1 and CDR2 were not.

The repertoire was sequenced with immunoSEQ multiplex PCR; TCRdb's copy has only in-frame clones and lacks some. Counted here are about 6,200 clones, 70% to 80% occurring once; the ten biggest clones make up about 10%. Tumor samples were obtained before definitive surgery or chemotherapy. As for this clone: Antigen specificity is unknown.

Germline V gene data show CDR1 as LNHDA and CDR2 as SQIVND (reference sequence). CDR3 length equals 15 residues. Between the trimmed V and J ends, which lost 6 bases and 9 bases, there was a span of 21 bases. Material: tumor tissue. This receptor was obtained from a human donor with high-grade serous ovarian cancer. The chain combines TRBV19 with TRBJ1-5; possible D gene TRBD1, 6 bases. This CDR3 is CASSPTGTRFGPQHF. The CDR3 DNA reads TGTGCCAGTAGCCCAACCGGGACACGGTTCGGGCCCCAGCATTTT.